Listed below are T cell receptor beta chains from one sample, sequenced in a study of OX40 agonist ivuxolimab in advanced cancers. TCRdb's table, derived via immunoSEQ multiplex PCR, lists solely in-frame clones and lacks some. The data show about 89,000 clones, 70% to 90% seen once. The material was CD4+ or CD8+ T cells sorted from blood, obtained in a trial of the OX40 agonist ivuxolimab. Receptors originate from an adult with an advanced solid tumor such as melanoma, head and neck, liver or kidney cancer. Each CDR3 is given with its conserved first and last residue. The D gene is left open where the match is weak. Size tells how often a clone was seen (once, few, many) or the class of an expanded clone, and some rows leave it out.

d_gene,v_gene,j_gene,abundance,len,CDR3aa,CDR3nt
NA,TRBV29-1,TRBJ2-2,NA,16,CSVETDRPEDTGELFF,TGCAGCGTAGAAACTGACAGGCCGGAGGACACCGGGGAGCTGTTTTTT
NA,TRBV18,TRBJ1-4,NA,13,CASSPPGLEKLFF,TGTGCCAGCTCACCTCCGGGGTTAGAAAAACTGTTTTTT
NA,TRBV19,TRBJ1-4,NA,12,CASSVREEKLFF,TGTGCCAGTAGCGTTCGTGAGGAAAAACTGTTTTTT
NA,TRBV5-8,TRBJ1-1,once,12,CASSSDRTEAFF,TGTGCCAGCAGCTCTGACAGGACTGAAGCTTTCTTT
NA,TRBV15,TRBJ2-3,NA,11,CATRRQDTQYF,TGTGCCACCAGGAGACAAGATACGCAGTATTTT
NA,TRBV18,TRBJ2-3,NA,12,CASSADENTQYF,TGTGCCAGCTCAGCAGACGAAAATACGCAGTATTTT
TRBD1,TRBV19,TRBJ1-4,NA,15,CASSTWTGVNEKLFF,TGTGCCAGTAGTACCTGGACAGGGGTTAATGAAAAACTGTTTTTT
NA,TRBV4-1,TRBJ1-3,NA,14,CASSQRSSGNTIYF,TGCGCCAGCAGCCAAAGAAGCTCTGGAAACACCATATATTTT
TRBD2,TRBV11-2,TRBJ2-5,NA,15,CASTVVAGNQETQYF,TGTGCCAGCACCGTGGTAGCGGGGAATCAAGAGACCCAGTACTTC
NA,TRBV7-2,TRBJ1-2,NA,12,CASSLADYGYTF,TGTGCCAGCAGCTTGGCGGATTATGGCTACACCTTC